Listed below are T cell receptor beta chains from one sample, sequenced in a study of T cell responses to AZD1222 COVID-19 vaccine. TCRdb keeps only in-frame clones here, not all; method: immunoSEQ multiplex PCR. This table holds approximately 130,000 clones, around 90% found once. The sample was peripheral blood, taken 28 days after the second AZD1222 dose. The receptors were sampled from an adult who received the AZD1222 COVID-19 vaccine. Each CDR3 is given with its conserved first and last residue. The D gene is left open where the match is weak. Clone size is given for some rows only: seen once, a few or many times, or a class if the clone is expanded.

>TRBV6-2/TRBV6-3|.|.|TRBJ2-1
CASSYRGLDEQFF
TGTGCCAGCAGTTACCGGGGCTTGGATGAGCAGTTCTTC
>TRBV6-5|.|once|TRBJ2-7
CASSYSIGDEQYF
TGTGCCAGCAGTTACTCGATAGGGGATGAGCAGTACTTC
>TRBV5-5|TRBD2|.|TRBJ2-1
CASSSLAGGNEQFF
TGTGCCAGCAGCTCCCTAGCGGGAGGCAATGAGCAGTTCTTC
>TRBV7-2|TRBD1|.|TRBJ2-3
CASSLGGQGTDTQYF
TGTGCCAGCAGCTTAGGGGGACAGGGCACAGATACGCAGTATTTT
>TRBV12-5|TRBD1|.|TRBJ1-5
CASGLVRQGPQHF
TGTGCTAGTGGTTTGGTACGACAGGGTCCCCAGCATTTT
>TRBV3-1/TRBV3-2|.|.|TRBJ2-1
CASSQEGGAGVSYNEQFF
TGTGCCAGCAGCCAAGAAGGGGGAGCTGGGGTCTCCTACAATGAGCAGTTCTTC
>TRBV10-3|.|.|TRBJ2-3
CAISEFQPPRGTDTQYF
TGTGCCATCAGTGAGTTCCAACCCCCCCGGGGCACAGATACGCAGTATTTT
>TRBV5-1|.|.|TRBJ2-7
CASSLQDSLTYEQYF
TGCGCCAGCAGCTTACAGGACAGCCTAACCTACGAGCAGTACTTC
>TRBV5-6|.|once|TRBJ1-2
CASSPSDSYGYTF
TGTGCCAGCAGCCCCTCTGACAGCTATGGCTACACCTTC
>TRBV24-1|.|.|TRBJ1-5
CATSDLAGNQPQHF
TGTGCCACCAGTGATTTGGCCGGGAATCAGCCCCAGCATTTT
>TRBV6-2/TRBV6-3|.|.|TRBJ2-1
CASRPLGGQRSNEQFF
TGTGCCAGCAGGCCTTTGGGGGGGCAGAGGAGCAATGAGCAGTTCTTC
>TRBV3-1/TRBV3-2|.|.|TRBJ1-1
CASSFGTVNTEAFF
TGTGCCAGCAGCTTCGGGACGGTTAACACTGAAGCTTTCTTT
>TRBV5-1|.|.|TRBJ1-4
CASSLTGMLDEKLFF
TGCGCCAGCAGCTTGACAGGGATGTTAGATGAAAAACTGTTTTTT
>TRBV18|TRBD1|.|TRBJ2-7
CASSPTEDRTYEQYF
TGTGCCAGCTCACCTACCGAGGACAGGACCTACGAGCAGTACTTC
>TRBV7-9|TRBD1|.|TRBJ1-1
CASSLAWDREAFF
TGTGCCAGCAGCTTAGCTTGGGACAGGGAAGCTTTCTTT
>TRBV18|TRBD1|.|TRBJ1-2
CASSTGQGRSNYGYTF
TGTGCCAGCTCAACTGGACAGGGGCGGTCTAACTATGGCTACACCTTC
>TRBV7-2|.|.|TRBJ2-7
CASSQSTYEQYF
TGTGCCAGCAGCCAGTCAACCTACGAGCAGTACTTC
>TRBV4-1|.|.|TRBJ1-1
CASSLRGGRDGGFVEAFF
TGCGCCAGCAGCCTAAGGGGGGGCAGGGACGGAGGTTTCGTTGAAGCTTTCTTT
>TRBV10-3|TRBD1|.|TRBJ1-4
CAISGGQEGKLFF
TGTGCCATCAGTGGGGGACAGGAGGGGAAACTGTTTTTT
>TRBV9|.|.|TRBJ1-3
CASSEGTGNTIYF
TGTGCCAGCAGCGAGGGGACTGGAAACACCATATATTTT
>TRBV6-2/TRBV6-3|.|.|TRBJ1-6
CASSYSGRNTLHF
TGTGCCAGCAGTTATTCTGGGCGTAACACCCTCCACTTT
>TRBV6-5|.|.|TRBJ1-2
CASSSTLVDGYTF
TGTGCCAGCAGTTCCACGCTAGTCGATGGCTACACCTTC
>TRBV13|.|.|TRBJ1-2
CASSEGTGLMGYTF
TGTGCCAGCAGCGAAGGCACAGGGCTTATGGGCTACACCTTC
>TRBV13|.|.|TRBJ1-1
CASSPRTPEAFF
TGTGCCAGCAGCCCGCGGACACCTGAAGCTTTCTTT
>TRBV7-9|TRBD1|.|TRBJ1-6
CASSSTGQANSPLHF
TGTGCCAGCAGCTCCACGGGACAGGCAAATTCACCCCTCCACTTT
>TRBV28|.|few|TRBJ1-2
CASSGTDGENYGYTF
TGTGCCAGCAGTGGAACGGACGGAGAGAACTATGGCTACACCTTC
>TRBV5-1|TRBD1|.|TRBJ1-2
CASSLGTGRERGYTF
TGCGCCAGCAGCCTAGGGACAGGAAGAGAGCGTGGCTACACCTTC
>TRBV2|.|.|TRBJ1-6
CASSTERGANSPLHF
TGTGCCAGCAGTACCGAGCGGGGCGCGAATTCACCCCTCCACTTT
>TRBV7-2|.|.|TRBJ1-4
CASSLGAANEKLFF
TGTGCCAGCAGCTTGGGGGCGGCTAATGAAAAACTGTTTTTT
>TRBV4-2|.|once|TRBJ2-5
CASSQDWSGQETQYF
TGTGCCAGCAGCCAAGATTGGAGCGGCCAAGAGACCCAGTACTTC
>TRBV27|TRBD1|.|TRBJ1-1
CASSLFKGRQGRLNTEAFF
TGTGCCAGCAGTTTATTTAAGGGACGACAGGGGCGACTGAACACTGAAGCTTTCTTT
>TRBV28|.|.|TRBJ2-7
CASSPQKSGVYYEQYF
TGTGCCAGCAGCCCCCAAAAGTCGGGGGTGTACTACGAGCAGTACTTC
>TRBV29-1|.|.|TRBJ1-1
CSAADPKVVAFF
TGCAGCGCCGCCGACCCCAAAGTGGTAGCTTTCTTT
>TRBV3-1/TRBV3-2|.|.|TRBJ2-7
CASSQEAIGLRYF
TGTGCCAGCAGCCAAGAGGCGATAGGTTTGAGGTACTTC
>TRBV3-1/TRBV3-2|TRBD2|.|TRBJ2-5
CASSQDGTSETQYF
TGTGCCAGCAGCCAAGACGGGACTAGCGAGACCCAGTACTTC
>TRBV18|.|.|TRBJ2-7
CASSPTASYEQYF
TGTGCCAGCTCACCAACAGCCTCCTACGAGCAGTACTTC
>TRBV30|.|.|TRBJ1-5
CAWSVGVIMPQHF
TGTGCCTGGAGTGTGGGGGTAATCATGCCCCAGCATTTT
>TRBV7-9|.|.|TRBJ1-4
CASSDSGGKDVNEKLFF
TGTGCCAGCAGCGACAGCGGGGGCAAGGATGTTAATGAAAAACTGTTTTTT
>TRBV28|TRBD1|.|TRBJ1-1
CASSLAAGGGYTEAFF
TGTGCCAGCAGTTTGGCGGCAGGGGGCGGATACACTGAAGCTTTCTTT
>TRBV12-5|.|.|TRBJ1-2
CASGLEERGYTF
TGTGCTAGTGGCCTCGAGGAACGTGGCTACACCTTC
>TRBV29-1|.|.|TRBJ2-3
CSVEGGAFPRTDTQYF
TGCAGCGTTGAAGGGGGAGCTTTCCCCCGCACAGATACGCAGTATTTT
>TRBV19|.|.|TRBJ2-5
CASSRGPGETQYF
TGTGCCAGTAGTAGGGGACCGGGGGAGACCCAGTACTTC
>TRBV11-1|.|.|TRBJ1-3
CASSLAGPGNTIYF
TGTGCCAGCAGCTTGGCCGGGCCAGGAAACACCATATATTTT
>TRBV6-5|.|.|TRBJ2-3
CASSPPGTDTQYF
TGTGCCAGCAGCCCACCAGGCACAGATACGCAGTATTTT
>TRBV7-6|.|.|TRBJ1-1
CASSLAPGQSNTEAFF
TGTGCCAGCAGCTTAGCTCCGGGACAATCGAACACTGAAGCTTTCTTT